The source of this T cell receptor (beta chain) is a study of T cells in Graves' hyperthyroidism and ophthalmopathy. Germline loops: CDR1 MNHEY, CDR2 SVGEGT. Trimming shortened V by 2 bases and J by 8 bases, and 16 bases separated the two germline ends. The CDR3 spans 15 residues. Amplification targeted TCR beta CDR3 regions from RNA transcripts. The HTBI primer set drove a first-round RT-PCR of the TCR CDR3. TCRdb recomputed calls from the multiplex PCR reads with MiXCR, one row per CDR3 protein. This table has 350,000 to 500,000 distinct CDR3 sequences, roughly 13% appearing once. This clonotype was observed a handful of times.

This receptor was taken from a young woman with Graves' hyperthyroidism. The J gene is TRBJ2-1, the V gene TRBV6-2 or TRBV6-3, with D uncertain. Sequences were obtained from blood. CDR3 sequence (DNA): TGTGCCAGCAGTTACGCCTCCCTTTCTCAAGATGAGCAGTTCTTC. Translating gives CASSYASLSQDEQFF.